The rows below give T cell receptor beta chains drawn from one sample of a study of blood T cell repertoires in COVID-19. The assay was immunoSEQ multiplex PCR, and TCRdb's table has in-frame clones only and misses some. The sample lists 200,000 to 300,000 clones, approximately 89% occurring once. What was sequenced was peripheral blood. The receptor set was obtained from a woman aged 25-40 years with COVID-19, enrolled during active disease. Each CDR3 is given with its conserved first and last residue. D genes are given only for firm matches. Clone size, where shown, is once, few, many, or a class for clones that have expanded.

cdr3_aa	cdr3_nt	j_call	v_call	clone_size	d_call
CASSTDLGGTQHF	TGCGCCAGCAGCACCGACCTGGGGGGAACCCAGCATTTT	TRBJ1-5	TRBV5-1	few	.
CASTSRAREETQYF	TGTGCCAGCACCTCCAGGGCCAGGGAAGAGACCCAGTACTTC	TRBJ2-5	TRBV2	once	.
CASSEKILTDTQYF	TGCGCCAGCAGTGAGAAGATACTCACAGATACGCAGTATTTT	TRBJ2-3	TRBV10-2	.	.
CASSAPGTGNTEAFF	TGTGCCAGCAGCGCACCCGGGACAGGGAACACTGAAGCTTTCTTT	TRBJ1-1	TRBV7-9	few	TRBD1
CASSRDRGSNYGYTF	TGTGCCAGCAGTCGGGACAGGGGTTCTAACTATGGCTACACCTTC	TRBJ1-2	TRBV6-6	.	TRBD1
CASSTTFYEQYF	TGTGCCAGCAGTACGACATTCTACGAGCAGTACTTC	TRBJ2-7	TRBV2	.	.
CASSLVGGPPFNNEQFF	TGTGCCAGCAGCTTAGTGGGGGGGCCACCATTCAACAATGAGCAGTTCTTC	TRBJ2-1	TRBV11-2	.	.
CASNFLPGELFF	TGTGCCAGCAACTTTCTCCCCGGGGAGCTGTTTTTT	TRBJ2-2	TRBV21-1	.	.
CASSKAVPRQGGSGNTIYF	TGTGCCAGCAGCAAAGCGGTACCCAGACAGGGGGGCTCTGGAAACACCATATATTTT	TRBJ1-3	TRBV21-1	.	.
CASSIAPGTGELFF	TGTGCCAGCAGTATAGCCCCTGGGACCGGGGAGCTGTTTTTT	TRBJ2-2	TRBV2	.	.
CASSPEQGGWNEQYF	TGTGCCAGCTCACCCGAACAGGGGGGGTGGAACGAGCAGTACTTC	TRBJ2-7	TRBV18	.	.
CASSSWDSFPDGYTF	TGCGCCAGCAGCTCCTGGGACAGTTTCCCGGATGGCTACACCTTC	TRBJ1-2	TRBV5-1	.	TRBD1
CSASADRGPFYGYTF	TGCAGTGCTAGTGCGGACAGGGGACCTTTTTATGGCTACACCTTC	TRBJ1-2	TRBV20-1	.	TRBD1
CAAGYSNQPQHF	TGTGCCGCAGGGTATAGCAATCAGCCCCAGCATTTT	TRBJ1-5	TRBV6-5	.	.
CASSLGRDTDTQYF	TGTGCCAGCAGCCTCGGCAGGGACACAGATACGCAGTATTTT	TRBJ2-3	TRBV11-3	.	.
CTTGAGVQETQYF	TGCACAACCGGAGCGGGGGTCCAAGAGACCCAGTACTTC	TRBJ2-5	TRBV15	.	TRBD2
CASSLGVQGIGNTIYF	TGTGCCAGCTCATTGGGCGTACAGGGGATTGGAAACACCATATATTTT	TRBJ1-3	TRBV18	.	TRBD1
CATSGGADSGNTIYF	TGTGCCACCAGTGGTGGTGCGGACTCTGGAAACACCATATATTTT	TRBJ1-3	TRBV24-1	.	.
CASSWREESEQFF	TGTGCCAGCAGTTGGAGGGAGGAGAGTGAGCAGTTCTTC	TRBJ2-1	TRBV6-5	.	.
CASSPGTQYF	TGTGCCAGCAGCCCCGGTACGCAGTATTTT	TRBJ2-3	TRBV7-9	.	.
CASRADRESEQYF	TGTGCCAGTAGAGCGGACAGGGAGAGCGAGCAGTACTTC	TRBJ2-7	TRBV19	once	TRBD1
CAWRGTSGETRDEQFF	TGTGCCTGGAGGGGGACTAGCGGGGAAACGAGAGATGAGCAGTTCTTC	TRBJ2-1	TRBV30	.	TRBD2
CASSEGDRGSEKLFF	TGTGCCAGCAGTGAAGGGGACAGGGGTTCGGAAAAACTGTTTTTT	TRBJ1-4	TRBV2	.	TRBD1
CASSQVRGGGFYEQFF	TGTGCCAGCAGCCAAGTACGCGGGGGGGGATTCTATGAGCAGTTCTTC	TRBJ2-1	TRBV3-1/TRBV3-2	.	TRBD2
CASSLVFKNTEAFF	TGTGCCAGCAGCTTGGTTTTCAAGAACACTGAAGCTTTCTTT	TRBJ1-1	TRBV5-8	few	.
CASSSTGEVNEQFF	TGTGCCAGCAGTTCGACAGGAGAGGTCAATGAGCAGTTCTTC	TRBJ2-1	TRBV28	once	.
CASSERDINTGELFF	TGTGCCAGCAGTGAGAGGGACATAAACACCGGGGAGCTGTTTTTT	TRBJ2-2	TRBV11-3	.	.
CASSLGGGKDTF	TGTGCCAGCAGCTTGGGTGGAGGGAAGGACACCTTC	TRBJ1-2	TRBV5-6	.	.
CASSQLAGTQETQYF	TGTGCCAGCAGCCAACTAGCGGGGACCCAAGAGACCCAGTACTTC	TRBJ2-5	TRBV3-1/TRBV3-2	.	TRBD2
CASSLYGTATDTQYF	TGTGCCAGCAGCTTATATGGGACAGCCACAGATACGCAGTATTTT	TRBJ2-3	TRBV11-2	.	TRBD1
CASSGYRAFSNQPQHF	TGTGCCAGCAGTGGTTACAGGGCCTTTAGCAATCAGCCCCAGCATTTT	TRBJ1-5	TRBV6-1	few	.
CASSFRTSGAFF	TGTGCCAGCAGCTTTCGGACTAGTGGAGCTTTCTTT	TRBJ1-1	TRBV5-8	.	.
CASLDKSMDEKLFF	TGCGCCAGCCTTGACAAAAGTATGGATGAAAAACTGTTTTTT	TRBJ1-4	TRBV10-2	.	.
CASSPRYNEQFF	TGTGCCAGCAGCCCCCGCTACAATGAGCAGTTCTTC	TRBJ2-1	TRBV14	.	.
CASSVSPGQGLSFYGYTF	TGTGCCAGCAGCGTGTCCCCGGGACAGGGTTTAAGTTTTTATGGCTACACCTTC	TRBJ1-2	TRBV9	.	TRBD1
CASSLAGLAIQGVDTQYF	TGCGCCAGCAGCTTGGCGGGACTAGCAATTCAGGGGGTAGATACGCAGTATTTT	TRBJ2-3	TRBV5-1	.	TRBD2
CATSGESGTAHNEQFF	TGTGCCACCAGTGGAGAATCCGGGACTGCCCACAATGAGCAGTTCTTC	TRBJ2-1	TRBV24-1	.	.
CASSLLQETQYF	TGTGCCAGCAGCCTATTACAAGAGACCCAGTACTTC	TRBJ2-5	TRBV5-4	.	.
CAISEPSRSTGTYNSPLHF	TGTGCCATCAGTGAGCCGAGCCGCTCGACAGGGACCTATAATTCACCCCTCCACTTT	TRBJ1-6	TRBV10-3	once	TRBD1
CASSQDSRGRHTGELFF	TGCGCCAGCAGCCAAGATTCGCGGGGGAGACACACCGGGGAGCTGTTTTTT	TRBJ2-2	TRBV4-3	.	TRBD2
CASSSGLAWDTQYF	TGTGCCAGCAGCTCCGGACTAGCGTGGGATACGCAGTATTTT	TRBJ2-3	TRBV7-2	.	TRBD2
CASSIPGRSYGYTF	TGTGCCAGTAGTATTCCGGGGAGGTCCTATGGCTACACCTTC	TRBJ1-2	TRBV19	.	.
CASSRGTELTSTDTQYF	TGCGCCAGCAGCCGCGGGACTGAATTAACTAGCACAGATACGCAGTATTTT	TRBJ2-3	TRBV5-1	.	.
CASSFPSGGYNEQFF	TGTGCCAGCAGCTTCCCCAGCGGGGGCTACAATGAGCAGTTCTTC	TRBJ2-1	TRBV5-4	.	TRBD2
CASSIGGGWAKNIQYF	TGTGCCAGTAGTATCGGGGGAGGGTGGGCCAAAAACATTCAGTACTTC	TRBJ2-4	TRBV19	.	TRBD2
CASSFQGASEQFF	TGTGCCAGCAGCTTCCAGGGGGCGAGTGAGCAGTTCTTC	TRBJ2-1	TRBV5-8	.	TRBD1
CASSWATSGGASEQYF	TGTGCCAGCAGTTGGGCGACTAGCGGGGGGGCCTCCGAGCAGTACTTC	TRBJ2-7	TRBV6-5	.	TRBD2
CASSREGGRDDEQYF	TGTGCCAGCAGCCGAGAAGGGGGCCGGGACGACGAGCAGTACTTC	TRBJ2-7	TRBV7-8	.	TRBD1
CASSENLMGLGGGDTQYF	TGTGCCAGCAGTGAAAATCTCATGGGACTAGGGGGTGGAGATACGCAGTATTTT	TRBJ2-3	TRBV6-1	.	TRBD2
CAISGLEYEQYF	TGTGCCATCAGTGGATTAGAGTACGAGCAGTACTTC	TRBJ2-7	TRBV10-3	.	.
CAISESGGAEAFF	TGTGCCATCAGTGAGTCAGGAGGGGCCGAAGCTTTCTTT	TRBJ1-1	TRBV10-3	.	.
CAWSVLGSTDTQYF	TGTGCCTGGAGTGTACTCGGTAGCACAGATACGCAGTATTTT	TRBJ2-3	TRBV30	.	.
CASSLGLAGAGQETQYF	TGTGCTAGCAGCTTAGGACTAGCGGGGGCCGGACAAGAGACCCAGTACTTC	TRBJ2-5	TRBV7-7	once	TRBD2
CATGQGAPGTGELFF	TGTGCCACCGGACAGGGGGCGCCCGGCACCGGGGAGCTGTTTTTT	TRBJ2-2	TRBV6-9	.	TRBD1
CASSPWGGPNQPQHF	TGTGCCAGCAGCCCCTGGGGGGGGCCTAATCAGCCCCAGCATTTT	TRBJ1-5	TRBV7-2	.	.
CASSKREHFTGELFF	TGTGCCAGCAGCAAGCGGGAGCACTTCACCGGGGAGCTGTTTTTT	TRBJ2-2	TRBV5-5	.	TRBD2
CASSPIIYRQGRATNEKLFF	TGTGCCAGCTCACCAATAATATATAGACAGGGGCGCGCAACTAATGAAAAACTGTTTTTT	TRBJ1-4	TRBV18	.	TRBD1
CASSRQGGNQPQHF	TGTGCCAGTAGCAGACAGGGTGGCAATCAGCCCCAGCATTTT	TRBJ1-5	TRBV19	.	TRBD1
CASRSGVEQFF	TGTGCCAGCAGGTCGGGAGTGGAGCAGTTCTTC	TRBJ2-1	TRBV6-5	many	.